This TCR beta chain emerged from a study of control samples from healthy donors and cancer patients (TCRdb year 2020). As for this clone: No cognate antigen has been identified for it. No per-base quality is available; no much larger clone lies one base away.

Per the germline V gene, MNHEY is the CDR1 and SVGAGI is the CDR2. Taken from cysteine to phenylalanine, the CDR3 has 15 residues. The entry retains the CDR3 DNA only, 45 bases that are in frame from base 1. V is cut by 6 bases and J by 1 base, and the space between the germline ends is 14 bases. The library was made by the immunoSEQ multiplex PCR assay. TCRdb carries this immuneACCESS record with in-frame sequences only. Its versions omit some clonotypes, under half of them owing to an unresolved V gene in the studies checked, with the rest unexplained. This sample is represented by over 150,000 clones; about nine tenths of them were singletons. The top ten clonotypes cover about 2% of the sample.

Recombination linked TRBV6-5 to TRBJ2-3, with the D call tentatively TRBD1 or TRBD2, each fitting 5 bases. This clonotype was sampled from a woman between 40 and 50 years old in good health. The material sequenced was blood. The nucleotides read TGTGCCAGCAGCCTGAGGGGTATCGGCACAGATACGCAGTATTTT. Its product reads: CASSLRGIGTDTQYF.